The source of this T cell receptor (beta chain) is a study of T cell changes during pregnancy in multiple sclerosis. This CDR3 has 16 amino acids. CDR1 is LNHDA, CDR2 SQIVND, per germline (reference sequence). Trimming shortened V by 4 bases and J by 0 bases, and 13 bases separated the two germline ends. Only in-frame clones appear in the TCRdb table, and some are missing; sequencing was by immunoSEQ multiplex PCR. The table shows under 85,000 clones, with about 92% occurring only once. The V gene is TRBV19, the J gene TRBJ1-5; the D gene is possibly TRBD1 (5 bases). The sample consisted of CD4+ T cells from peripheral blood mononuclear cells, taken before pregnancy. This TCR derives from a female donor with multiple sclerosis, enrolled in a pregnancy study. Here the CDR3 reads CASSTTDSPSNQPQHF. As DNA, the CDR3 is TGTGCCAGTAGTACAACCGACAGCCCTAGCAATCAGCCCCAGCATTTT.